The clone carrying this T cell receptor beta chain was detected only a few times. Antigen unknown. The sample comes from a study of identical twins. The study, taken as a whole, reports: In monozygotic twins, models underestimated the sharing of out-of-frame TCR alpha.

Through template switching, a universal primer site was introduced, and the cDNA contained unique molecular identifiers. TCRdb re-called the 5' RACE reads with MiXCR, one entry per CDR3 protein. The top ten hold approximately 0.25% of the sample, which has 1.5 million to 2 million distinct CDR3 sequences, around 29% seen once. Germline loops: CDR1 DFQATT, CDR2 SNEGSKA (reference sequence). The length of the CDR3 is 14 residues. V was shortened by 1 base and J by 1 base, with 8 bases between the two germline ends. The sequence came from a newborn girl in good health. This chain connects TRBV20-1 to TRBJ2-4; D gene uncertain. The sequencing sample was made of cord blood. The CDR3 DNA reads TGCAGTGCTAGAGGCCTAAGGGCCAAAAACATTCAGTACTTC. Its translation is CSARGLRAKNIQYF.